A single sample is the source of the 14 T cell receptor beta chains below, sequenced in a study of response to subunit inactivated influenza vaccine. MiXCR, run by TCRdb on the RT-PCR reads, gives a single entry per CDR3 protein. The data contain 500,000 to 550,000 distinct CDR3 sequences, around 8% of them seen just once; the ten biggest clones take up 10% to 15%. Sequences were derived from PBMCs from blood, sampled less than 25 months after vaccination. The origin of the receptors is a man aged 50 to 69 who received an inactivated influenza vaccine.

The gene calls are TRBV19 and TRBJ2-6; D not certain. Between the trimmed V and J ends, which lost 0 bases and 2 bases, there was a span of 5 bases. Germline assignment: CDR1 LNHDA and CDR2 SQIVND (reference sequence). CDR3 size: 15 residues. The CDR3, as DNA: TGTGCCAGTAGTATAGATCAACCTGGGGCCAACGTCCTGACTTTC. It encodes CASSIDQPGANVLTF.

In regard to this clonotype: This may stem from a read error, because a much larger clone lies one nucleotide away. The rearrangement joins TRBV20-1 to TRBJ2-2, with 9 bases that match TRBD2. This CDR3 has 15 residues. The germline V gene has CDR1 DFQATT and CDR2 SNEGSKA (reference sequence). The DNA of the CDR3 is TGCGCTTGGGGCGGGAGGGCCCTTGAGACCGGGGAGCTGTTTTTT. Protein: CAWGGRALETGELFF.

In this sample, this clonotype turned up once. A much more abundant neighbour one base away suggests this may be a read error. V gene TRBV4-2 combines with J gene TRBJ1-2, with a possible D match to TRBD1 (6 bases). V lost 0 bases to trimming and J lost 7 bases, with 15 bases between them. Germline lookup yields CDR1 LGHNA and CDR2 YNFKEQ. The CDR3 spans 15 residues. CDR3 nucleotides: TGTGCCAGCAGCCAAGAGGGGGGGGCTGGCTGTGGCTACACCTTC. It encodes CASSQEGGAGCGYTF.

This clonotype has a count of ten or more. The chain links TRBV15 to TRBJ1-5, with D hard to call. Per the germline V gene, CDR1 is LNHNV and CDR2 is YYDKDF (reference sequence). With 0 bases removed from V and 9 bases from J, the gap between germline ends came to 15 bases. This CDR3 has 15 residues. CDR3 in DNA: TGTGCCACCAGCAGAGACAGGACGGTTGGGAGGCCCCAGCATTTT. Translating it yields CATSRDRTVGRPQHF.

The V call is TRBV20-1, the J call TRBJ1-5; D remains unclear. This CDR3 comprises 13 residues. Per the germline V gene, CDR1 is DFQATT and CDR2 is SNEGSKA (reference sequence). The V and J ends lost 1 base and 7 bases respectively, with 11 bases between them. CDR3 region: CSARGQVGQPQHF. The CDR3 nucleotides read TGCAGTGCTAGAGGCCAGGTCGGCCAGCCCCAGCATTTT.

The table lists this clonotype with a few counts. The chain couples TRBV10-3 to TRBJ2-1, with 7 nucleotides matching TRBD2. Germline V gene data show CDR1 as ENHRY and CDR2 as SYGVKD. V dropped 7 bases and J dropped 8; count of bases not matched to a gene: 11. The CDR3 length is 14 residues. In nucleotides, the CDR3 is TGTGCCATCACCCGGACTAGTTCCGGCGATGAGCAGTTCTTC. Encoded protein: CAITRTSSGDEQFF.

The chain uses TRBV5-1 and TRBJ2-7; 11 bases are shared with TRBD1. CDR3 length: 15 amino acids. Germline V gene sequence: CDR1 SGHRS, CDR2 YFSETQ. With V trimmed by 5 bases and J by 3 bases, 7 bases remained unmatched. CDR3 in amino acids: CASRATGTGGYEQYF. CDR3 sequence (DNA): TGCGCCAGCAGGGCGACCGGGACAGGGGGCTACGAGCAGTACTTC.

In this sample, this clonotype turned up a few times. The J gene is TRBJ2-3, the V gene TRBV7-2; 8 bases match TRBD1. Germline assignment: CDR1 SGHTA and CDR2 FQGNSA. The J segment lost 4 bases and the V segment lost 5 bases, leaving 14 bases of the junction unmatched. The CDR3 has 17 residues. This CDR3 reads CASSPNPGGARADTQYF. CDR3 sequence (DNA): TGTGCCAGCAGCCCCAATCCAGGGGGCGCTCGGGCAGATACGCAGTATTTT.

This clonotype was found a few times. The chain is built from TRBV4-2 and TRBJ2-7, with D perhaps matching TRBD1 or TRBD2 (5 bases each). The ends were cut back, 3 bases at V and 0 bases at J, with 12 bases in the middle. The length of the CDR3 is 15 residues. The germline gives CDR1 LGHNA, CDR2 YNFKEQ. The CDR3 loop is CASSQFGASSYEQYF. CDR3 coding DNA: TGTGCCAGCAGCCAGTTCGGGGCCTCCTCCTACGAGCAGTACTTC.

This clonotype was detected a few times. The V gene is TRBV3-1, the J gene TRBJ2-1; tentatively, D is TRBD2 (6 bases). The CDR3 covers 15 residues. The germline CDR1 and CDR2 sequences are LGHDT and YNNKEL (reference sequence). V lost 2 bases to trimming and J lost 6 bases, with 14 bases between them. CDR3 sequence: CASSQWGVASNEQFF. DNA of the CDR3: TGTGCCAGCAGCCAATGGGGGGTAGCAAGCAATGAGCAGTTCTTC.

This clonotype was counted only a few times. V is TRBV20-1 and J is TRBJ2-7, with D perhaps TRBD2 (5 bases). The CDR3 spans 14 residues. Trimming pared 0 bases from V and 5 bases from J, leaving 14 bases between. Germline loops: CDR1 DFQATT, CDR2 SNEGSKA (reference sequence). Here the CDR3 reads CSARDQRPGNEQYF. CDR3 DNA: TGCAGTGCTAGAGATCAGCGGCCAGGCAACGAGCAGTACTTC.

The chain joins TRBV11-2 to TRBJ1-6; possibly TRBD1 for D (6 bases). The V gene lost 5 bases and the J gene lost 10 bases, with 12 bases spanning the gap. The CDR3 has 13 residues. CDR1 is SGHAT, CDR2 FQNNGV, per germline. DNA of the CDR3: TGTGCCAGCAGCCCCGCGGGGGGCTCACCCCTCCACTTT. It codes for CASSPAGGSPLHF.

Many counts were recorded for this clonotype. The CDR3 DNA sequence: TGTGCCAGCAGCCAAATAAGACTAGCGGGAGGCCCGAGCTCCTACAATGAGCAGTTCTTC. Protein product: CASSQIRLAGGPSSYNEQFF. This chain links TRBV14 with TRBJ2-1, with 13 bases matching TRBD2. Germline V gives CDR1 SGHDN, CDR2 FVKESK. This CDR3 is 20 amino acids long. The trim removed 2 bases at V and 0 bases at J, leaving 10 bases unmatched.

This clonotype was observed at least ten times. The V gene is TRBV6-2 or TRBV6-3, the J gene TRBJ2-7; D is unclear. Germline V CDR1 and CDR2: MNHEY, SVGEGT. The CDR3 has 13 residues. Trimming left V 6 bases short and J 3 bases short, with 12 bases between. The CDR3 sequence is CASSSRPDYEQYF. CDR3 nucleotide sequence: TGTGCCAGCAGCTCACGCCCCGACTACGAGCAGTACTTC.